The 14 T cell receptor beta chains in this list originate from one sample, sequenced in a study of blood T cell repertoires in COVID-19. The table came from immunoSEQ multiplex PCR; TCRdb's copy has only in-frame clones and leaves some out. The sample lists more than 150,000 clones; roughly 79% were seen once. Sequencing was done on a sample of peripheral blood. Source of these receptors: a woman of 80 years or more with COVID-19, enrolled during active disease.

This chain links TRBV29-1 with TRBJ1-4; TRBD1 might be the D (6 bases). Trimming shortened V by 8 bases and J by 3 bases, and 19 bases separated the two germline ends. The germline V gene has CDR1 SQVTM and CDR2 ANQGSEA. This CDR3 spans 15 amino acids. The CDR3 protein is CSLFPQGRANEKLFF. The CDR3 DNA reads TGCAGCTTATTCCCACAGGGAAGGGCTAATGAAAAACTGTTTTTT.

The V gene is TRBV5-1, the J gene TRBJ2-2; 7 bases fit TRBD1. V shed 1 base, J shed 1 base, and the junction held 13 bases outside the gene matches. Germline V lookup: CDR1 SGHRS, CDR2 YFSETQ. The CDR3 runs 19 residues. The CDR3, as DNA: TGCGCCAGCAGCTTGAGAGGGACAGAGGGCGGAGGGAACACCGGGGAGCTGTTTTTT. It codes for CASSLRGTEGGGNTGELFF.

The J gene is TRBJ2-7, the V gene TRBV4-1; D remains unclear. The V end lost 0 bases, the J end lost 2 bases, and 14 bases lay between the germline ends. The CDR3 spans 16 residues. Germline V lookup: CDR1 MGHRA, CDR2 YSYEKL. Here the CDR3 DNA reads TGCGCCAGCAGCCAAGATATTCGGAGCTCGGCCTACGAGCAGTACTTC. Translating gives CASSQDIRSSAYEQYF.

The J gene is TRBJ2-7, the V gene TRBV27, with 9 bases identical to TRBD1. The V gene's germline CDR1 is MNHEY and CDR2 SMNVEV (reference sequence). The CDR3 covers 14 residues. With 5 bases clipped from V and 5 bases from J, the junction kept 7 bases outside the gene matches. CDR3 protein: CASSVTGGSHEQYF. CDR3 DNA: TGTGCCAGCAGTGTTACAGGGGGCTCTCACGAGCAGTACTTC.

V gene TRBV7-9 combines with J gene TRBJ2-1, with a tentative D call TRBD2 (6 bases). Trimming took 4 bases from V and 4 from J, leaving 14 bases between them. Germline V lookup: CDR1 SEHNR, CDR2 FQNEAQ (reference sequence). The CDR3 consists of 15 residues. The CDR3, as DNA: TGTGCCAGCAGCTCGACTAGGGAAAATTACAATGAGCAGTTCTTC. Amino acid sequence: CASSSTRENYNEQFF.

This chain uses TRBV11-3 with TRBJ1-1; no definite D call. This CDR3 contains 14 residues. From germline, CDR1 is SGHNT and CDR2 YENEEA. Trimming stripped 3 bases from V and 5 bases from J, with 13 bases between. The CDR3 region is CASSFGRDPTEAFF. The CDR3 DNA is TGTGCCAGCAGCTTTGGGAGAGACCCGACTGAAGCTTTCTTT.

The chain couples TRBV5-1 to TRBJ2-7; tentative D call: TRBD2 (7 bases). The CDR3 extends over 15 amino acids. Trimming took off 4 bases at V and 4 bases at J, with 18 bases between the two ends. Germline CDR1 is SGHRS and CDR2 is YFSETQ. The CDR3 here is CASSPPGGAGYEQYF. The DNA of the CDR3 is TGCGCCAGCAGCCCGCCGGGGGGCGCGGGGTACGAGCAGTACTTC.

The V call is TRBV2, the J call TRBJ2-7; weak D call: TRBD1 (5 bases). The CDR3 is 13 amino acids. Germline V gene sequence: CDR1 SNHLY, CDR2 FYNNEI. V shed 8 bases and J shed 0 bases, with 11 bases lying between them. The DNA of the CDR3 is TGTGCCAGCGTGGCAGGGATCTCCTACGAGCAGTACTTC. Its protein is CASVAGISYEQYF.

The V and J genes are TRBV6-2 or TRBV6-3 and TRBJ2-3, with 10 bases matching TRBD1. Germline trimming cut 4 bases from V and 4 bases from J; bases unmatched to any gene: 8. The CDR3 has 16 amino acids. The germline V gene has CDR1 MNHEY and CDR2 SVGEGT. The CDR3 loop reads CASSSWDRGSADTQYF. CDR3 coding DNA: TGTGCCAGCAGTTCCTGGGACAGGGGTTCGGCAGATACGCAGTATTTT.

The chain carries TRBV10-3 and TRBJ1-1; 7 nucleotides agree with TRBD1. The V segment lost 8 bases and the J segment 3 bases; nucleotides outside the gene matches: 6. The germline V gene has CDR1 ENHRY and CDR2 SYGVKD. This CDR3 spans 13 amino acids. CDR3 amino acids: CAILARGDTEAFF. CDR3 DNA sequence: TGTGCCATCCTGGCCAGGGGGGACACTGAAGCTTTCTTT.

This clone turned up a few times. Here the CDR3 reads CASLETGLGTEAFF. As DNA, the CDR3 is TGTGCCAGTTTAGAGACAGGGTTGGGCACTGAAGCTTTCTTT. The chain combines TRBV6-5 with TRBJ1-1; 7 nucleotides line up with TRBD1. Germline V gives CDR1 MNHEY, CDR2 SVGAGI. The CDR3 is 14 amino acids. V lost 9 bases, J lost 4 bases, and 11 bases stayed unmatched.

This clone appeared a single time. The chain carries TRBV5-1 and TRBJ2-1, with D uncertain. Trimming pared 1 base from V and 2 bases from J, leaving 10 bases between. This CDR3 comprises 15 residues. CDR1 and CDR2 from the germline V gene are SGHRS and YFSETQ. The CDR3 sequence is CASSLLAEPYNEQFF. CDR3 DNA: TGCGCCAGCAGCTTGTTGGCGGAACCCTACAATGAGCAGTTCTTC.

This chain uses TRBV5-1 with TRBJ1-2; D is possibly TRBD1 (6 bases). Germline V gene lookup returns CDR1 SGHRS and CDR2 YFSETQ. Trimming stripped 0 bases from V and 4 bases from J, with 10 bases between. The CDR3 is 14 residues long. DNA of the CDR3: TGCGCCAGCAGCTTGGAAGCGGACAGCTATGGCTACACCTTC. Its translation: CASSLEADSYGYTF.

The chain employs TRBV7-9 and TRBJ1-3; unclear D gene. The V gene's germline CDR1 is SEHNR and CDR2 FQNEAQ (reference sequence). V dropped 5 bases and J dropped 4 bases, with 12 bases sitting between them. The CDR3 length is 14 residues. The CDR3 is CASSPGGGGNTIYF. In DNA form, the CDR3 reads TGTGCCAGCAGCCCCGGAGGCGGGGGAAACACCATATATTTT.